The rows below give T cell receptor beta chains drawn from one sample of a study of spatial heterogeneity in lung cancer. TCRdb itself ran the 5' RACE reads through MiXCR, one entry per CDR3 protein. The data contain about 120,000 distinct CDR3 sequences, approximately 12% of them seen just once; the ten biggest clones take up roughly 15%. Here the sequenced sample was PBMCs, taken at follow-up. These receptors all come from a male donor with early-stage non-small cell lung cancer. Both conserved end residues are part of each CDR3. The D gene is left open where the match is weak. Not every row has a clone size; where given, it reads once, few, many or a size class.

D,J,V,size,DNA,CDR3
NA,TRBJ2-7,TRBV29-1,many,TGCAGCGTTGCGAAGGGGACCGGGCTTCACGAGCAGTACTTC,CSVAKGTGLHEQYF
NA,TRBJ2-7,TRBV20-1,few,TGCAGTGCTCCTCTGAAGGCCAGAGCCTACGAGCAGTACTTC,CSAPLKARAYEQYF
TRBD1,TRBJ2-2,TRBV7-2,many,TGTGCCAGCAGCTCCCGGCGAGGGGGACAGGTGGCCGGGGAGCTGTTTTTT,CASSSRRGGQVAGELFF
NA,TRBJ2-3,TRBV21-1,NA,TGTGCCAGCAGAAAAAAGGGACAGTCTAGCACAGATACGCAGTATTTT,CASRKKGQSSTDTQYF
NA,TRBJ2-1,TRBV2,NA,TGTGCCAGCAGCGCGCAGGGGATGGGCTCCTACAATGAGCAGTTCTTC,CASSAQGMGSYNEQFF
NA,TRBJ1-5,TRBV28,many,TGTGCCAGCAGTGGGACGGGAGATAGCAATCAGCCCCAGCATTTT,CASSGTGDSNQPQHF
NA,TRBJ2-2,TRBV9,few,TGTGCCAGCAGCGTAGAGGTCGACACCGGGGAGCTGTTTTTT,CASSVEVDTGELFF
TRBD1,TRBJ1-1,TRBV13,many,TGTGCCAGCAGCCGCCGGGACAGGGTGACTGAAGCTTTCTTT,CASSRRDRVTEAFF
TRBD2,TRBJ2-3,TRBV10-3,medium-sized,TGTGCCACCAGTAAAGCGGGGGGCTCAGATACGCAGTATTTT,CATSKAGGSDTQYF
NA,TRBJ2-1,TRBV5-1,many,TGCGCCAGCAGCTTACAGGGCACCTACAATGAGCAGTTCTTC,CASSLQGTYNEQFF
NA,TRBJ2-6,TRBV20-1,NA,TGCAGTGCTAGAGTCGGACGGACTCCCTCTGGGGCCAACGTCCTGACTTTC,CSARVGRTPSGANVLTF
NA,TRBJ2-5,TRBV4-1,NA,TGCGCCAGCAGCCAAGACTCCCGGGGGAGGACTCAAGAGACCCAGTACTTC,CASSQDSRGRTQETQYF
NA,TRBJ2-3,TRBV7-9,NA,TGTGCCAGCAGCTTAGAGGCCGGCACAGATACGCAGTATTTT,CASSLEAGTDTQYF
TRBD1,TRBJ1-6,TRBV6-6,NA,TGTGCCAGCAGTGCACAGGGGCCCTATAATTCACCCCTCCACTTT,CASSAQGPYNSPLHF
NA,TRBJ1-2,TRBV6-5,few,TGTGCCAGCAGTTCCAGGGTTGCGGGCTACACCTTC,CASSSRVAGYTF
NA,TRBJ1-1,TRBV20-1,many,TGCAGTGCTAGAGGAGGGGGGGCGGCTGAAGCTTTCTTT,CSARGGGAAEAFF
NA,TRBJ2-7,TRBV7-9,few,TGTGCCATCGAGACGGATTTTTCCTACGAGCAGTACTTC,CAIETDFSYEQYF
NA,TRBJ1-5,TRBV7-2,many,TGTGCCAGCAGCCGATTGGCTGATGGCAATCAGCCCCAGCATTTT,CASSRLADGNQPQHF
TRBD1,TRBJ1-6,TRBV6-6,few,TGTGCCAGCAATACCTTCCGGGACAGGGGAAATTCACCCCTCCACTTT,CASNTFRDRGNSPLHF
TRBD1,TRBJ2-3,TRBV5-1,few,TGCGCCAGCAGCGGTGACAGGGCCTCCGATACGCAGTATTTT,CASSGDRASDTQYF
NA,TRBJ2-7,TRBV12-3/TRBV12-4,NA,TGTGCCAGCAGTTTAGTTCCTTCCTATACCTACGAGCAGTACTTC,CASSLVPSYTYEQYF
NA,TRBJ2-7,TRBV24-1,few,TGTGCCACCAGTGCCCCACAGGGAAGCAATAGCGTCTACGAGCAGTACTTC,CATSAPQGSNSVYEQYF
TRBD2,TRBJ2-1,TRBV7-2,NA,TGTGCCAGCAGCTTAATACTAGCGGGGGGGCACTATGAGCAGTTCTTC,CASSLILAGGHYEQFF
TRBD1,TRBJ2-7,TRBV2,few,TGTGCCAGCAGTTTCCCCGGGACAGGGAACACCTACGAGCAGTACTTC,CASSFPGTGNTYEQYF
TRBD1,TRBJ1-4,TRBV5-1,many,TGCGCCAGCAGCTTGTGGGGACAGGCGAATGAAAAACTGTTTTTT,CASSLWGQANEKLFF